Listed below are T cell receptor beta chains from one sample, sequenced in a study of identical twins. TCRdb redid the calling of the 5' RACE reads with MiXCR, one entry per CDR3 protein. This sample has 1.5 million to 2 million distinct CDR3 sequences; less than 35% occur once, and the top ten carry more than 0.25%. Sequencing input: cord blood. These receptors all stem from a newborn girl in good health. Both conserved end residues are part of each CDR3. The order of the fields is D gene, V gene, clone size, J gene, CDR3 DNA, CDR3 protein. D genes are given only for firm matches. Size is stated for part of the rows, as once, few or many counts, or as a class when the clone is expanded.

>TRBD2|TRBV13|few|TRBJ2-7
TGTGCCAGCGGGACTAGCGGGACATACGAGCAGTACTTC
CASGTSGTYEQYF
>.|TRBV11-1|few|TRBJ1-1
TGTGCCAGCAGCTCCCGACAGTTCACTGAAGCTTTCTTT
CASSSRQFTEAFF
>TRBD2|TRBV27|.|TRBJ2-3
TGTGCCAGCAGTTCCGGGACTAGCCACACAGATACGCAGTATTTT
CASSSGTSHTDTQYF
>TRBD2|TRBV13|.|TRBJ2-7
TGTGCCAGCAGCTACCTTAGCGGGATAGGCAACGAGCAGTACTTC
CASSYLSGIGNEQYF
>.|TRBV7-2|.|TRBJ1-4
TGTGCCAGCAGCTTAAAGGGCAGTGAAAAACTGTTTTTT
CASSLKGSEKLFF
>.|TRBV5-1|many|TRBJ1-1
TGCGCCAGCAGCCCTCTCGGGGGAACTGAAGCTTTCTTT
CASSPLGGTEAFF
>.|TRBV28|.|TRBJ2-5
TGTGCCAGCAGGCGATCGCAGTCCGGGGAGACCCAGTACTTC
CASRRSQSGETQYF
>.|TRBV28|.|TRBJ2-7
TGTGCCAGCAGCCACCCCGGGTCTAGCTCCTACGAGCAGTACTTC
CASSHPGSSSYEQYF
>.|TRBV7-2|.|TRBJ2-5
TGTGCCAGCAGCTTAGATGTCCCCACCCAGTACTTC
CASSLDVPTQYF
>.|TRBV6-6|.|TRBJ2-4
TGTGCCAGCAGCCGTATAAACTTAGCCAAAAACATTCAGTACTTC
CASSRINLAKNIQYF
>.|TRBV6-1|.|TRBJ2-7
TGTGCCAGCAGGTTCCGGATGACTCCTTCGTACGAGCAGTACTTC
CASRFRMTPSYEQYF
>.|TRBV6-1|.|TRBJ2-1
TGTGCCGGTCAGGGATACTGGCCCCCTTACAATGAGCAGTTCTTC
CAGQGYWPPYNEQFF
>.|TRBV27|.|TRBJ1-1
TGTGCCAGCAGTTTATTGGGGGGTGTAGCTTTCTTT
CASSLLGGVAFF
>.|TRBV6-1|.|TRBJ1-5
TGTGCCAGCGGGGCTTTTAGCAATCAGCCCCAGCATTTT
CASGAFSNQPQHF
>.|TRBV6-1|.|TRBJ1-1
TGTGCCAGCAGAACCGGGACCCGAATGAACACTGAAGCTTTCTTT
CASRTGTRMNTEAFF
>TRBD1|TRBV7-2|few|TRBJ1-2
TGTGCCAGCAGTCTGACCTCAACGACAGGGGGCGCCTATGGCTACACCTTC
CASSLTSTTGGAYGYTF
>.|TRBV19|.|TRBJ1-6
TGTGCCAGTAGTATTCCGGGGGGCAGGATTTATAATTCACCCCTCCACTTT
CASSIPGGRIYNSPLHF
>TRBD1|TRBV2|.|TRBJ2-2
TGTGCCAGCAGTGAACGGCAGGGGGCCGGGGAGCTGTTTTTT
CASSERQGAGELFF
>TRBD2|TRBV4-2|many|TRBJ2-5
TGTGCCAGCAGCCAAGATAGGACTAGCGGGGCTTACCAAGAGACCCAGTACTTC
CASSQDRTSGAYQETQYF
>.|TRBV3-1|few|TRBJ1-1
TGTGCCAGCAGCCTCGATGGGCGGGGGAACACTGAAGCTTTCTTT
CASSLDGRGNTEAFF
>TRBD1|TRBV20-1|.|TRBJ1-4
TGCAGTGCCGGACAGGGGGGGGCTAATGAAAAACTGTTTTTT
CSAGQGGANEKLFF
>TRBD1|TRBV29-1|few|TRBJ2-7
TGCAGCGTTGGGGACAGGGGGCTCTACGAGCAGTACTTC
CSVGDRGLYEQYF
>TRBD2|TRBV11-2|.|TRBJ2-1
TGTGCCAGCACCGGACTAGCGGCCTCCTACAATGAGCAGTTCTTC
CASTGLAASYNEQFF
>.|TRBV12-3/TRBV12-4|few|TRBJ2-1
TGTGCCAGCAGTAACAGCGCGAGCTCCTACAATGAGCAGTTCTTC
CASSNSASSYNEQFF
>.|TRBV5-1|.|TRBJ2-2
TGCGCCAGCAGCTTAGCCACGAGGGGCACCGGGGAGCTGTTTTTT
CASSLATRGTGELFF
>.|TRBV7-6|.|TRBJ2-3
TGTGCCAGCAGCGTAATAGCGAGCACAGATACGCAGTATTTT
CASSVIASTDTQYF
>.|TRBV6-6|.|TRBJ2-4
TGTGCCAGCAGTTACTCGAGGGGAGAGGAGGCCAAAAACATTCAGTACTTC
CASSYSRGEEAKNIQYF
>TRBD2|TRBV5-5|few|TRBJ2-1
TGTGCCAGCAGGGGGGGGACTTATGCCTCCTACAATGAGCAGTTCTTC
CASRGGTYASYNEQFF
>.|TRBV10-2|few|TRBJ2-5
TGCGCCAGCAGTGAGTCTCGCGACTTGGCGACCCAGTACTTC
CASSESRDLATQYF
>TRBD1|TRBV24-1|.|TRBJ2-7
TGTGCCACCAGTGATGCTCCGGGACAGGGCTCGAATGAGCAGTACTTC
CATSDAPGQGSNEQYF
>TRBD1|TRBV7-8|.|TRBJ2-1
TGTGCCAGCAGCTCGAATATGGGACAGGCTTACAATGAGCAGTTCTTC
CASSSNMGQAYNEQFF
>.|TRBV9|.|TRBJ2-7
TGTGCCAGCAGCGTAGCTCTAGGTAGCGTCTACGAGCAGTACTTC
CASSVALGSVYEQYF
>.|TRBV6-6|.|TRBJ2-7
TGTGCCAGCAGTTACGCCACTCCCTACGAGCAGTACTTC
CASSYATPYEQYF
>TRBD1|TRBV20-1|.|TRBJ1-2
TGCAGTGCTAGTAGGGGGACAGGTTCTAATGGCTACACCTTC
CSASRGTGSNGYTF
>.|TRBV10-1|few|TRBJ2-1
TGCGCCAGCAGTGAAACTTTACGGGGGGCTCGAAATGAGCAGTTCTTC
CASSETLRGARNEQFF
>.|TRBV7-2|.|TRBJ1-1
TGTGCCAGCAGCGGGGTGGGCATGAACACTGAAGCTTTCTTT
CASSGVGMNTEAFF
>TRBD2|TRBV6-5|.|TRBJ2-3
TGTGCCAGCAGTTACGTAGGCGGGAGGGCTAACACAGATACGCAGTATTTT
CASSYVGGRANTDTQYF